This T cell receptor (beta chain) came from a study of CD8 T cells in ankylosing spondylitis. Points from the study as a whole: Disease-linked clones were reportedly significantly enriched in matched ankylosing spondylitis synovial fluid.

On this clonotype itself: Its target is unknown.

Trimming cost V 2 bases and J 4 bases; bases outside gene matches: 2. The germline V gene has CDR1 SNHLY and CDR2 FYNNEI. This CDR3 has 15 amino acids. TCRdb reprocessed the 5' RACE reads via MiXCR and lists one record per CDR3 protein. The top ten hold more than 9% of the sample, which has under 120,000 distinct CDR3 sequences, around 24% seen once. The source is a male donor with ankylosing spondylitis. Sequenced input: synovial fluid, either unsorted or a sorted T cell fraction (not recorded which). The V call is TRBV2, the J call TRBJ2-1; 10 nucleotides match TRBD2. The CDR3 loop is CASSERTSGYNEQFF. CDR3 bases: TGTGCCAGCAGTGAACGGACTAGCGGTTACAATGAGCAGTTCTTC.